The next 17 T cell receptor beta chains were all read from a single sample in a study of shared clonotypes between healthy human individuals. The data were produced by immunoSEQ multiplex PCR, yet TCRdb's version contains in-frame clones alone and is incomplete. The table has around 2,000,000 clones, about 93% seen once. CD45RO-negative cells were positively selected for CCR7, leaving out terminally differentiated effector memory CD45RA+ cells. Sequenced material: naive CD8+ T cells from PBMCs. Every receptor here comes from a young man in good health. Some clones in this sample may be carry-over from other donors' samples.

This chain links TRBV27 with TRBJ2-6, with D maybe TRBD1 (6 bases). V gave up 5 bases and J gave up 3 bases, with 11 bases separating them. The germline gives CDR1 MNHEY, CDR2 SMNVEV (reference sequence). This CDR3 is 15 amino acids long. The DNA for the CDR3 is TGTGCCAGCAGTGTCACAGGGTATGGGGCCAACGTCCTGACTTTC. This codes for CASSVTGYGANVLTF.

This sequence joins TRBV11-3 and TRBJ2-1, with D possibly called TRBD1 or TRBD2 (6 bases each). V lost 5 bases to trimming and J lost 9 bases, with 11 bases between them. CDR1 and CDR2 (germline): SGHNT, YENEEA. The CDR3 sequence is 12 residues long. CDR3: CASSEKGGEQFF. The DNA for the CDR3 is TGTGCCAGCAGCGAAAAGGGGGGTGAGCAGTTCTTC.

The CDR3: CASSLGQGGSNQPQHF. For the CDR3, the DNA is TGTGCCAGCTCACTGGGACAGGGAGGTAGCAATCAGCCCCAGCATTTT. The gene calls are TRBV18 and TRBJ1-5; 9 nucleotides line up with TRBD1. J lost 0 bases, V lost 4 bases, and 4 bases had no gene match. CDR3 length equals 16 residues. CDR1 and CDR2 from the germline V gene are KGHSH and LQKENI.

In this sample, this clone turned up a few times. This sequence joins TRBV2 and TRBJ1-1, with D tentatively TRBD1 (5 bases). The CDR3 sequence is 16 residues long. V shed 7 bases and J shed 0 bases, with 18 bases lying between them. Per the germline V gene, CDR1 is SNHLY and CDR2 is FYNNEI. CDR3 DNA: TGTGCCAGCATCCCCCCGGGACGGACTTTGAACACTGAAGCTTTCTTT. It codes for CASIPPGRTLNTEAFF.

The gene calls are TRBV27 and TRBJ2-7, with no clear D. Germline V gene data show CDR1 as MNHEY and CDR2 as SMNVEV (reference sequence). The ends were cut back, 3 bases at V and 4 bases at J, with 19 bases in the middle. The CDR3 is 16 residues long. The CDR3 protein is CASSFSYTDPRYEQYF. CDR3 nucleotide sequence: TGTGCCAGCAGTTTCTCATATACGGACCCGAGGTACGAGCAGTACTTC.

The chain is built from TRBV29-1 and TRBJ2-3, with 7 bases identical to TRBD1. J lost 10 bases, V lost 1 base, and 14 bases had no gene match. The germline CDR1 and CDR2 sequences are SQVTM and ANQGSEA. There are 15 residues in the CDR3. CDR3 sequence (DNA): TGCAGCGTTGAAGTGCAGGGGACAGCCCTCGCCCCGCAGTATTTT. The encoded protein is CSVEVQGTALAPQYF.

The chain uses TRBV28 and TRBJ1-2, with D maybe TRBD1 (5 bases). The V gene's germline CDR1 is MDHEN and CDR2 SYDVKM. Between the trimmed V and J ends, which lost 6 bases and 4 bases, there was a span of 12 bases. The CDR3 sequence is 13 residues long. CDR3 protein: CASRSRDGYGYTF. DNA of the CDR3: TGTGCCAGCAGGTCCCGGGACGGCTATGGCTACACCTTC.

The chain couples TRBV27 to TRBJ2-7; 12 bases align to TRBD2. The germline V gene has CDR1 MNHEY and CDR2 SMNVEV (reference sequence). V lost 5 bases and J lost 2; bases outside the gene matches: 7. The CDR3 consists of 16 residues. In DNA, the CDR3 is TGTGCCAGCAGTACAAGGACTAGCGGGACCCCCTACGAGCAGTACTTC. Its protein product is CASSTRTSGTPYEQYF.

The chain couples TRBV4-1 to TRBJ1-2; no reliable D call. Germline loops: CDR1 MGHRA, CDR2 YSYEKL. Between the trimmed V and J ends, which lost 1 base and 7 bases, there was a span of 16 bases. CDR3 length equals 15 residues. DNA of the CDR3: TGCGCCAGCAGCCAAGTTGGGGTTCGAGTGAGTGGCTACACCTTC. This encodes CASSQVGVRVSGYTF.

In the case of this clone: Other DNA sequences of this sample code for an identical CDR3. The V call is TRBV9, the J call TRBJ1-1; D is possibly TRBD1 (5 bases). Trimming cost V 0 bases and J 4 bases, with 10 bases left between them. Germline CDR1 and CDR2: SGDLS and YYNGEE. This CDR3 region has 14 residues. The CDR3 coding sequence is TGTGCCAGCAGCGTAGAAGGGGTGGGCACTGAAGCTTTCTTT. The encoded protein is CASSVEGVGTEAFF. Variable domain in full (rest from reference TRBV9 and TRBJ1-1): DSGVTQTPKHLITATGQRVTLRCSPRSGDLSVYWYQQSLDQGLQFLIQYYNGEERAKGNILERFSAQQFPDLHSELNLSSLELGDSALYFCASSVEGVGTEAFFGQGTRLTVV.

J is TRBJ2-7 and V is TRBV28; D gene uncertain. Trimming stripped 2 bases from V and 6 bases from J, with 11 bases between. This CDR3 spans 13 amino acids. Germline CDR1 MDHEN, CDR2 SYDVKM. The CDR3 loop is CASSLIGRLEQYF. Written as DNA, the CDR3 is TGTGCCAGCAGTTTAATAGGGCGACTCGAGCAGTACTTC.

V usage is TRBV19 and J usage is TRBJ2-7; a weak D match, TRBD1 (5 bases). Trimming removed 5 bases from V and 2 bases from J, with 10 bases in between. CDR3 size: 13 residues. Germline V gives CDR1 LNHDA, CDR2 SQIVND (reference sequence). The CDR3 coding sequence is TGTGCCAGTAGTTGGGGCAGCACCTACGAGCAGTACTTC. Residues: CASSWGSTYEQYF.

The gene calls are TRBV29-1 and TRBJ1-2, with D possibly being TRBD1 (5 bases). This CDR3 has 13 residues. Germline V gene sequence: CDR1 SQVTM, CDR2 ANQGSEA. V gave up 4 bases and J gave up 6 bases, with 15 bases separating them. The CDR3 region is CSVATRGPDGYTF. As DNA, the CDR3 is TGCAGCGTTGCTACTAGGGGTCCCGATGGCTACACCTTC.

This chain's CDR3 is CASSWGNEQFF. The CDR3 DNA is TGTGCCAGCAGCTGGGGGAATGAGCAGTTCTTC. The chain is built from TRBV11-2 and TRBJ2-1, with D perhaps being TRBD1 or TRBD2 (5 bases each). This CDR3 is 11 amino acids long. The ends were cut back, 4 bases at V and 7 bases at J, with 5 bases in the middle. The germline V gene encodes CDR1 SGHAT and CDR2 FQNNGV.

The rearrangement uses TRBV7-9 and TRBJ2-7; TRBD1 agrees at 7 bases. Per germline, CDR1 SEHNR and CDR2 FQNEAQ (reference sequence). The V segment lost 0 bases and the J segment 4 bases; nucleotides outside the gene matches: 6. The CDR3 spans 15 residues. CDR3 bases: TGTGCCAGCAGCTTAGCCTTAGGGGGCGCGTACGAGCAGTACTTC. Its translation is CASSLALGGAYEQYF. Supplemented by reference TRBV7-9 and TRBJ2-7, the full variable domain reads DTGVSQNPRHKITKRGQNVTFRCDPISEHNRLYWYRQTLGQGPEFLTYFQNEAQLEKSRLLSDRFSAERPKGSFSTLEIQRTEQGDSAMYLCASSLALGGAYEQYFGPGTRLTVT.

CDR3 sequence reads: CASSEIAETHYEQYF. In DNA form, the CDR3 reads TGTGCCAGCAGTGAAATTGCGGAGACCCACTACGAGCAGTACTTC. The chain has TRBV6-1 and TRBJ2-7; D ambiguous. V lost 2 bases, J lost 3 bases, and 14 bases lay in between. Germline CDR1 and CDR2: MNHNS and SASEGT. The CDR3 loop spans 15 amino acids.

V is TRBV5-1 and J is TRBJ2-3; D is unclear. The V end was cut by 0 bases, the J end by 3 bases, with 8 bases between. Germline assignment: CDR1 SGHRS and CDR2 YFSETQ. The CDR3 length is 14 residues. CDR3 in amino acids: CASSLGVATDTQYF. CDR3 DNA sequence: TGCGCCAGCAGCTTGGGGGTGGCGACAGATACGCAGTATTTT.